The 27 T cell receptor beta chains in this list originate from one sample, sequenced in a study of CD8 T cells in Susac syndrome (dated by TCRdb to between 2018 and 2021). The library was built by means of the immunoSEQ multiplex PCR assay. RNA was extracted using the RNeasy kit, and about 0.45 to 1 microgram was reverse transcribed with random hexamers. In TCRdb, the public reads were trimmed at Q25 with fastp and aligned with MiXCR, with productive beta chains retained. CDR3 protein sequences are deduplicated, and each keeps its most common genes and DNA. The sample table records about 250,000 distinct CDR3 sequences; around 95% of these occur just once. Roughly 0.07% of the sample rests with the top ten. Sequenced material: CD4+ T cells from PBMCs. These receptor sequences come from a human donor with multiple sclerosis.

The chain's CDR3 is CARGGRWNQPQHF. DNA for the CDR3: TGCGCCCGGGGAGGGAGGTGGAATCAGCCCCAGCATTTT. V is TRBV23-1 and J is TRBJ1-5; D call uncertain. TRBV23-1 is labeled an ORF, and its function is uncertain. This CDR3 is 13 amino acids long. V was clipped by 11 bases and J by 4 bases, with 15 bases between them.

The V call is TRBV20-1, the J call TRBJ1-2, with 7 bases aligning to TRBD1. Trimming cost V 5 bases and J 3 bases; bases outside gene matches: 18. Germline CDR1 and CDR2: DFQATT and SNEGSKA (reference sequence). The CDR3 covers 17 residues. The CDR3 region is CSAGGALQQGPDYGYTF. The DNA of the CDR3 is TGCAGTGCTGGAGGGGCCCTACAACAGGGGCCCGACTATGGCTACACCTTC.

The V call is TRBV9, the J call TRBJ2-7; D is undetermined. The CDR3 loop spans 13 amino acids. The germline gives CDR1 SGDLS, CDR2 YYNGEE. The germline V and J ends were trimmed by 0 bases and 5 bases, with 9 bases remaining between them. Here the CDR3 DNA reads TGTGCCAGCAGCGTAGCATCTCTAGACGAGCAGTACTTC. Translation gives CASSVASLDEQYF.

This clonotype was counted once. V usage is TRBV11-3 and J usage is TRBJ2-5, with D hard to call. Germline assignment: CDR1 SGHNT and CDR2 YENEEA. The CDR3 has 17 amino acids. V was cut by 1 base and J by 4 bases, with 19 bases left in between. The CDR3 bases are TGTGCCAGCAGCTTAGGTTTCAGGTCCACATCTCGAGAGACCCAGTACTTC. Its protein is CASSLGFRSTSRETQYF. The variable domain in full, with the rest retrieved from reference TRBV11-3 and TRBJ2-5, is EAGVVQSPRYKIIEKKQPVAFWCNPISGHNTLYWYLQNLGQGPELLIRYENEEAVDDSQLPKDRFSAERLKGVDSTLKIQPAELGDSAVYLCASSLGFRSTSRETQYFGPGTRLLVL.

This chain uses TRBV11-2 with TRBJ2-7; D is perhaps TRBD2 (6 bases). Germline values: CDR1 SGHAT, CDR2 FQNNGV. The CDR3 sequence is 17 residues long. Trimming cost V 0 bases and J 0 bases, with 15 bases left between them. The CDR3 sequence: CASSLDQLGGASYEQYF. CDR3 in DNA: TGTGCCAGCAGCTTAGATCAATTGGGCGGGGCCTCCTACGAGCAGTACTTC. Looking up the rest from reference TRBV11-2 and TRBJ2-7 gives the full variable domain: EAGVAQSPRYKIIEKRQSVAFWCNPISGHATLYWYQQILGQGPKLLIQFQNNGVVDDSQLPKDRFSAERLKGVDSTLKIQPAKLEDSAVYLCASSLDQLGGASYEQYFGPGTRLTVT.

This clonotype appeared once. The chain recombines TRBV28 with TRBJ2-4; D may be TRBD2 (5 bases). CDR1 and CDR2 (germline): MDHEN, SYDVKM. CDR3 length: 18 amino acids. The V end was cut by 5 bases, the J end by 0 bases, with 20 bases between. Here the CDR3 DNA reads TGTGCCAGCAGTCCTATAGCAGGACGGACTCTAGCCAAAAACATTCAGTACTTC. This gives the protein CASSPIAGRTLAKNIQYF.

This clonotype was seen once. The chain carries TRBV20-1 and TRBJ1-2, with 10 positions matching TRBD1. CDR3 length: 15 amino acids. Germline CDR1 DFQATT, CDR2 SNEGSKA (reference sequence). Trimming took 5 bases from V and 4 from J; bases not matched to a gene: 10. This CDR3 reads CSAEGAGQGSYGYTF. CDR3 nucleotide sequence: TGCAGTGCTGAGGGGGCGGGACAGGGGAGCTATGGCTACACCTTC.

The chain joins TRBV7-9 to TRBJ1-2; tentative D call: TRBD1 (5 bases). Germline CDR1 SEHNR, CDR2 FQNEAQ (reference sequence). The CDR3 totals 12 residues. V lost 5 bases and J lost 8, with 12 bases in between. In nucleotides, the CDR3 is TGTGCCAGCAGCCCGGGACTCTTGGGCTACACCTTC. This encodes CASSPGLLGYTF.

This sequence joins TRBV3-1 and TRBJ2-1; D possibly matches TRBD1 or TRBD2 (6 bases each). V lost 4 bases to trimming and J lost 6 bases, with 16 bases between them. CDR3 length: 15 residues. CDR1 LGHDT and CDR2 YNNKEL come from the germline V gene (reference sequence). CDR3 sequence reads: CASSPLGGSVNEQFF. In DNA form, the CDR3 reads TGTGCCAGCAGCCCCCTGGGGGGCTCAGTCAATGAGCAGTTCTTC.

In its sample, this clonotype was seen a few times. The V call is TRBV3-1, the J call TRBJ1-1, with 9 bases identical to TRBD1. Germline CDR1 reads LGHDT; CDR2 reads YNNKEL (reference sequence). The CDR3 loop spans 15 amino acids. V was clipped by 4 bases and J by 1 base; unmatched bases: 4. CDR3 loop: CASSRPGQGNTEAFF. In DNA, the CDR3 is TGTGCCAGCAGCCGCCCGGGACAGGGGAACACTGAAGCTTTCTTT.

The chain recombines TRBV9 with TRBJ2-7; 11 bases are a match to TRBD2. The CDR3 totals 15 residues. The V and J ends lost 4 bases and 0 bases, in that order; junction bases with no gene match: 3. Germline assignment: CDR1 SGDLS and CDR2 YYNGEE. In nucleotides, the CDR3 is TGTGCCAGCAGCCCGACTAGCGGGAACTCCTACGAGCAGTACTTC. This gives the protein CASSPTSGNSYEQYF.

The DNA of the CDR3 is TGTGCCAGCAGCGGGACTAGCGGTCGCCACAATGAGCAGTTCTTC. This translates into CASSGTSGRHNEQFF. This rearrangement joins TRBV2 to TRBJ2-1, with 11 bases that match TRBD2. CDR1 SNHLY and CDR2 FYNNEI come from the germline V gene. V shed 6 bases, J shed 5 bases, and the junction held 6 bases outside the gene matches. CDR3 length equals 15 residues.

The chain links TRBV12-3 or TRBV12-4 to TRBJ2-1; the D is unclear. Trimming removed 5 bases at V and 0 bases at J, with 11 bases between. This CDR3 spans 15 amino acids. CDR3 nucleotides: TGTGCCAGCAGTGCCCGGGCGAGCTCCTACAATGAGCAGTTCTTC. Translated: CASSARASSYNEQFF.

This clonotype was picked up a small number of times. The V and J genes are TRBV6-5 and TRBJ2-7; 10 positions match TRBD1. The V gene's germline CDR1 is MNHEY and CDR2 SVGAGI. This CDR3 comprises 15 residues. J was trimmed by 4 bases and V by 4 bases; bases with no gene match: 7. The CDR3: CASSSPGQGTYEQYF. CDR3 in DNA: TGTGCCAGCAGTTCGCCGGGACAGGGGACGTACGAGCAGTACTTC.

The chain links TRBV29-1 to TRBJ1-1; D uncertain. From germline, CDR1 is SQVTM and CDR2 ANQGSEA. The CDR3 contains 13 residues. Trimming took off 7 bases at V and 0 bases at J, with 12 bases between the two ends. The CDR3 sequence is CSARVRLNTEAFF. The CDR3 region has the DNA TGCAGCGCCAGAGTCCGCCTGAACACTGAAGCTTTCTTT.

The V call is TRBV30, the J call TRBJ2-7, with D perhaps matching TRBD1 (6 bases). The CDR3 has 14 amino acids. CDR1 and CDR2 (germline): GTSNPN, SVGIG (reference sequence). V gave up 3 bases and J gave up 6 bases, with 18 bases separating them. CDR3 nucleotides: TGTGCCTGGAGCGCCGGGACACTACCTCCCGAGCAGTACTTC. Its translation is CAWSAGTLPPEQYF.

The chain couples TRBV23-1 to TRBJ2-7; TRBD1 agrees at 9 bases. TRBV23-1 is an ORF, and what it does is uncertain. This CDR3 is built from 18 residues. V was pared by 0 bases and J by 0 bases, with 9 bases of the junction left unmatched. This CDR3 is CASSQSVEGQGISYEQYF. CDR3 DNA sequence: TGCGCCAGCAGTCAATCGGTAGAGGGACAGGGTATCTCCTACGAGCAGTACTTC.

The chain carries TRBV29-1 and TRBJ2-3; perhaps TRBD1 as D (6 bases). Germline CDR1 reads SQVTM; CDR2 reads ANQGSEA. Trimming shortened V by 4 bases and J by 2 bases, and 13 bases separated the two germline ends. The CDR3 is 14 residues long. The CDR3 nucleotides read TGCAGCGTTGGACAGGCAGGGTCCACAGATACGCAGTATTTT. Translating gives CSVGQAGSTDTQYF.

The V call is TRBV29-1, the J call TRBJ2-6; 7 nucleotides match TRBD1. The germline V gene has CDR1 SQVTM and CDR2 ANQGSEA. The CDR3 contains 14 residues. The CDR3 DNA sequence: TGCAGTGCACAGGGGAGCTCTGGGGCCAACGTCCTGACTTTC. Its translation: CSAQGSSGANVLTF. The entire variable domain, with the rest obtained from reference TRBV29-1 and TRBJ2-6, is as follows: SAVISQKPSRDICQRGTSLTIQCQVDSQVTMMFWYRQQPGQSLTLIATANQGSEATYESGFVIDKFPISRPNLTFSTLTVSNMSPEDSSIYLCSAQGSSGANVLTFGAGSRLTVL.

The chain has TRBV14 and TRBJ2-6; the match to TRBD2 covers 12 bases. The V gene end was trimmed by 4 bases and the J gene end by 0 bases; junction bases not matched to a gene: 7. Germline loops: CDR1 SGHDN, CDR2 FVKESK. The CDR3 loop spans 19 amino acids. The CDR3 coding sequence is TGTGCCAGCAGCCTCCGACTAGCGGGGGTGTTCTCTGGGGCCAACGTCCTGACTTTC. Translation: CASSLRLAGVFSGANVLTF.

The CDR3 sequence: CAWSPPGQVTVNEQFF. The CDR3 nucleotides read TGTGCCTGGAGCCCACCGGGACAGGTGACAGTCAATGAGCAGTTCTTC. The rearrangement links TRBV30 to TRBJ2-1; 8 bases fit TRBD1. The trim removed 3 bases at V and 6 bases at J, leaving 13 bases unmatched. This CDR3 comprises 16 residues. CDR1 is GTSNPN, CDR2 SVGIG, per germline (reference sequence).

This clonotype was seen a handful of times. The chain employs TRBV18 and TRBJ2-1; TRBD1 might be the D (6 bases). Trimming took 2 bases from V and 7 from J, leaving 12 bases between them. This CDR3 comprises 14 residues. Germline V lookup: CDR1 KGHSH, CDR2 LQKENI. In DNA, the CDR3 is TGTGCCAGCTCACCAACATTACAGGGAAATGAGCAGTTCTTC. Amino acids: CASSPTLQGNEQFF.

This clonotype has just one count. The chain couples TRBV7-9 to TRBJ2-1; D may be TRBD2 (7 bases). Trimming left V 4 bases short and J 2 bases short, with 15 bases between. The CDR3 sequence is 16 residues long. Looked up from germline, CDR1 is SEHNR and CDR2 is FQNEAQ (reference sequence). The CDR3 nucleotides are TGTGCCAGCAGCTCGTTGGGAGGGGGGCCCTACAATGAGCAGTTCTTC. This translates into CASSSLGGGPYNEQFF.

V is TRBV2 and J is TRBJ1-3; D is perhaps TRBD1 (6 bases). The CDR3 has 15 amino acids. Germline V gives CDR1 SNHLY, CDR2 FYNNEI. Trimming took 4 bases from V and 1 from J, leaving 11 bases between them. The CDR3 sequence: CASSAGATSGNTIYF. CDR3 coding DNA: TGTGCCAGCAGTGCGGGGGCGACTTCTGGAAACACCATATATTTT. Full variable domain (rest looked up from reference TRBV2 and TRBJ1-3): EPEVTQTPSHQVTQMGQEVILRCVPISNHLYFYWYRQILGQKVEFLVSFYNNEISEKSEIFDDQFSVERPDGSNFTLKIRSTKLEDSAMYFCASSAGATSGNTIYFGEGSWLTVV.

The genes are TRBV4-2 and TRBJ2-1, with a weak D call TRBD2 (5 bases). V lost 0 bases and J lost 6, with 15 bases in between. The CDR3 covers 16 residues. Germline assignment: CDR1 LGHNA and CDR2 YNFKEQ. This CDR3 reads CASSQEPGLALNEQFF. The CDR3 DNA follows: TGTGCCAGCAGCCAAGAACCCGGCCTAGCTCTCAATGAGCAGTTCTTC.

The rearrangement uses TRBV28 and TRBJ1-4, with D possibly matching TRBD1 (6 bases). V lost 7 bases and J lost 7, with 16 bases in between. This CDR3 region has 14 residues. Germline CDR1 MDHEN, CDR2 SYDVKM. In nucleotides, the CDR3 is TGTGCCAGCACCGAAGGGGGGAGTGTTGAAAAACTGTTTTTT. This translates into CASTEGGSVEKLFF.

This chain connects TRBV5-6 to TRBJ2-2; TRBD1 aligns across 7 bases. J was trimmed by 1 base and V by 8 bases; bases with no gene match: 5. CDR1 is SGHDT and CDR2 is YYEEEE in the germline V gene. This CDR3 comprises 14 residues. The CDR3 loop reads CASRTGVNTGELFF. CDR3 nucleotides: TGTGCCAGTCGGACAGGAGTGAACACCGGGGAGCTGTTTTTT.